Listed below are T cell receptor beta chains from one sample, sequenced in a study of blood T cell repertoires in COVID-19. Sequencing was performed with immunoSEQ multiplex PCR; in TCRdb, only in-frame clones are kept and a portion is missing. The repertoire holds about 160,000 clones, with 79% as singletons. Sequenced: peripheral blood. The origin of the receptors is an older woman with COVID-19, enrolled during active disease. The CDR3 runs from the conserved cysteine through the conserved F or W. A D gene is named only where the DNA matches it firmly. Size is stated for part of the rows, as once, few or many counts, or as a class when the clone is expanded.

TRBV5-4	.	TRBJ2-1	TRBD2	CASTLTGGWNNEQFF	TGTGCCAGCACCCTTACGGGGGGGTGGAACAATGAGCAGTTCTTC
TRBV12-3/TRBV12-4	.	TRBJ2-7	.	CASRPRQSGEQYF	TGTGCCAGCAGGCCTCGACAGAGTGGGGAGCAGTACTTC
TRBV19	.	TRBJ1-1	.	CASSIVGKAPEAFF	TGTGCCAGTAGTATAGTCGGGAAAGCGCCTGAAGCTTTCTTT
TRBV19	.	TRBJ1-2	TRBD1	CASSTGGNYGYTF	TGTGCCAGTAGTACAGGGGGGAACTATGGCTACACCTTC
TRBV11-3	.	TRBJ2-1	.	CASSSSFGPAGRDEQFF	TGTGCCAGCAGCTCTTCTTTCGGCCCTGCGGGTAGGGATGAGCAGTTCTTC
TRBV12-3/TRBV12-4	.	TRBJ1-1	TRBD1	CASSPQGAAEAFF	TGTGCCAGCAGTCCACAGGGGGCGGCTGAAGCTTTCTTT
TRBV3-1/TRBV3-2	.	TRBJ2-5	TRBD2	CASSLTGLALQETQYF	TGTGCCAGCAGCCTGACGGGACTAGCCCTCCAAGAGACCCAGTACTTC
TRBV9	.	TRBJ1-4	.	CASRKTGTPNEKLFF	TGTGCCAGCAGAAAGACCGGGACTCCAAATGAAAAACTGTTTTTT
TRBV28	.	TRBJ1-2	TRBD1	CASSEQGENYGYTF	TGTGCCAGCAGCGAACAGGGGGAAAACTATGGCTACACCTTC
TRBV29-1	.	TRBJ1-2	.	CSVEGPIGGGGYTF	TGCAGCGTTGAAGGCCCCATTGGGGGGGGAGGCTACACCTTC
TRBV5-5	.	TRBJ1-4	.	CASSLLGDPREKLFF	TGTGCCAGCAGCTTGTTAGGGGATCCGCGGGAAAAACTGTTTTTT
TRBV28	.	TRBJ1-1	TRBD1	CASRRGQSLMNTEAFF	TGTGCCAGCAGGAGGGGACAGAGCCTCATGAACACTGAAGCTTTCTTT
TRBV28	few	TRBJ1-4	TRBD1	CASSAGTGDGWEKLFF	TGTGCCAGCAGTGCCGGGACAGGGGATGGTTGGGAAAAACTGTTTTTT
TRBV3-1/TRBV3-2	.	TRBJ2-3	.	CASSQDRGDTQYF	TGTGCCAGCAGCCAAGATAGAGGGGATACGCAGTATTTT
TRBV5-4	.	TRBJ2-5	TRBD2	CAGGAGGVQETQYF	TGTGCCGGCGGAGCGGGGGGGGTACAAGAGACCCAGTACTTC
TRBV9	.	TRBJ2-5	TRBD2	CASSALLAGGTETQYF	TGTGCCAGCAGCGCGTTACTAGCGGGGGGTACTGAGACCCAGTACTTC
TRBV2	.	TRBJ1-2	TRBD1	CASSLRGNSNYGYTF	TGTGCCAGCAGTCTCAGGGGGAATTCTAACTATGGCTACACCTTC
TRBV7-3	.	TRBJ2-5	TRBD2	CASSPLAGGLETQYF	TGTGCCAGCAGCCCACTAGCGGGAGGGCTAGAGACCCAGTACTTC
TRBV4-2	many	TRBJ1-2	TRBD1	CASSQDWGDRVGYGYTF	TGTGCCAGCAGCCAAGATTGGGGGGACAGGGTGGGCTATGGCTACACCTTC
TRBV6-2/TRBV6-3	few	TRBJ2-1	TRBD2	CASSSGDFSGRGYNEQFF	TGTGCCAGCAGTTCCGGAGATTTTAGCGGGAGAGGCTACAATGAGCAGTTCTTC
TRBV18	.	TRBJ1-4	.	CASSPPDGGVSDEKLFF	TGTGCCAGCTCACCACCCGATGGGGGGGTAAGCGATGAAAAACTGTTTTTT
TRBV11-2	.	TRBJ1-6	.	CASSFRGGNSPLHF	TGTGCCAGCAGCTTCCGGGGTGGGAATTCACCCCTCCACTTT
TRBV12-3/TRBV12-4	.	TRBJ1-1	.	CASRIQRNTEAFF	TGTGCCAGCAGGATACAACGGAACACTGAAGCTTTCTTT
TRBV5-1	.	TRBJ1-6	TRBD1	CASSLTPTGGTSNSPLHF	TGCGCCAGCAGCTTGACGCCGACAGGGGGTACGAGTAATTCACCCCTCCACTTT
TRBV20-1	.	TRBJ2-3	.	CSARVGHTQYF	TGCAGTGCCCGGGTGGGGCATACGCAGTATTTT
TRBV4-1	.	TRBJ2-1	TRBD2	CASSQGAGGTNNEQFF	TGCGCCAGCAGCCAAGGAGCGGGAGGGACCAACAATGAGCAGTTCTTC
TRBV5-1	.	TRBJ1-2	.	CASSLGGAFYGYTF	TGCGCCAGCAGCTTGGGGGGAGCGTTCTATGGCTACACCTTC
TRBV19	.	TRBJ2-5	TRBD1	CASRPRDRQETQYF	TGTGCCAGTAGGCCACGGGACAGGCAAGAGACCCAGTACTTC
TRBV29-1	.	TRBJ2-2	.	CSVGSPNTGELFF	TGCAGCGTCGGGTCCCCCAATACCGGGGAGCTGTTTTTT
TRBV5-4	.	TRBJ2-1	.	CASTPQGLYNEQFF	TGTGCCAGCACCCCACAGGGTTTGTACAATGAGCAGTTCTTC
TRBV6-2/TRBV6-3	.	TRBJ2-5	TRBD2	CASSWALAAQYF	TGTGCCAGCAGTTGGGCGCTAGCGGCCCAGTACTTC
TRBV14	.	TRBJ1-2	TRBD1	CASSRDRGIANYGYTF	TGTGCCAGCAGCAGGGACAGGGGTATAGCTAACTATGGCTACACCTTC
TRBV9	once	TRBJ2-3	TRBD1	CASSPTGGSTDTQYF	TGTGCCAGCAGCCCGACAGGGGGCTCCACAGATACGCAGTATTTT
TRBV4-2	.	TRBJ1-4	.	CASSPNQGLPNEKLFF	TGTGCCAGCAGCCCTAATCAGGGGCTTCCAAATGAAAAACTGTTTTTT
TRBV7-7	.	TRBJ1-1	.	CASSPRTVATEAFF	TGTGCTAGCAGCCCCAGGACAGTAGCGACTGAAGCTTTCTTT
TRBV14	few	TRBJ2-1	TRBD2	CASSLQWGEGSYNEQFF	TGTGCCAGCAGCCTGCAATGGGGGGAGGGGTCCTACAATGAGCAGTTCTTC
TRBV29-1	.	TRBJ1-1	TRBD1	CSVKTGQGNTEAFF	TGCAGCGTGAAAACCGGACAGGGTAACACTGAAGCTTTCTTT
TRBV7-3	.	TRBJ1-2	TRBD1	CASSPGQGMVDF	TGTGCCAGCAGCCCAGGACAGGGCATGGTTGACTTC
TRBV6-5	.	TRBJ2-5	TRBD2	CASSYRGLAAQETQYF	TGTGCCAGCAGTTACCGCGGACTAGCGGCCCAAGAGACCCAGTACTTC
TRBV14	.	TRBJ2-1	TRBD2	CASSQDRTSRIRQQFF	TGTGCCAGCAGCCAAGATCGGACTAGCCGAATAAGGCAGCAGTTCTTC
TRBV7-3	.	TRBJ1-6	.	CASSLTGGVNSPLHF	TGTGCCAGCAGCTTAACAGGGGGTGTAAATTCACCCCTCCACTTT
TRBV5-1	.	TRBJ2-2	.	CASSLDSNTGELFF	TGCGCCAGCAGCCTGGACTCGAACACCGGGGAGCTGTTTTTT
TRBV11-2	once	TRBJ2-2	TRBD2	CASSFQGPLAGNTGELFF	TGTGCCAGCAGCTTCCAGGGGCCCCTAGCGGGGAACACCGGGGAGCTGTTTTTT
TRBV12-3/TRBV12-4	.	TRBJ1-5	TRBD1	CASSLDRVQPQHF	TGTGCCAGCAGCCTAGACAGGGTTCAGCCCCAGCATTTT
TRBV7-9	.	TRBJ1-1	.	CASSRLQVRTEAFF	TGTGCCAGCAGCCGCTTACAGGTACGGACTGAAGCTTTCTTT
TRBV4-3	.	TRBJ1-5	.	CASSQDGRQNQPQHF	TGCGCCAGCAGCCAAGATGGGCGACAGAATCAGCCCCAGCATTTT
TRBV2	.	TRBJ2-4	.	CASSRDTRKNIQYF	TGTGCCAGCAGCCGGGACACTCGCAAAAACATTCAGTACTTC
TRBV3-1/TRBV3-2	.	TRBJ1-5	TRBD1	CASGQSGGNNQPQHF	TGTGCCAGTGGCCAGTCAGGGGGCAACAATCAGCCCCAGCATTTT
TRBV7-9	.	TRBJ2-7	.	CASSAVGGLYEQYF	TGTGCCAGCAGCGCGGTGGGGGGGCTGTACGAGCAGTACTTC
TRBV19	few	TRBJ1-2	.	CASRGSFNYGYTF	TGTGCCAGTAGGGGCAGCTTCAACTATGGCTACACCTTC